This entry concerns a single T cell receptor beta chain. The antigen is undetermined. A read error is possible here, since a much larger clone lies one base away. The germline V gene has CDR1 MDHEN and CDR2 SYDVKM. V was clipped by 6 bases and J by 6 bases; unmatched bases: 2. The CDR3 consists of 12 residues. Sample-barcoded 5' priming and a J-beta primer mix drove a second PCR of about 6 to 12 cycles. MiXCR, applied by TCRdb to the 5' RACE reads, yields one record per CDR3 protein. Of 550,000 to 700,000 distinct CDR3 sequences in the sample, about 25% were seen once. Approximately 9 milliliters of peripheral blood were drawn from each donor into EDTA-treated tubes. This sample was included in a study of blood T cells in healthy people across ages. Study observations and caveats: PBMCs went unsorted, and a conclusive naive versus antigen-experienced comparison was therefore prevented. Strong correlation was found linking TCR beta diversity to naive T cell percentage.

The source material was blood. The clonotype was recovered from a woman in her 70s in good health. V gene TRBV28 combines with J gene TRBJ1-2; 9 bases are shared with TRBD1. The CDR3 loop reads CASRTGGNGYTF. The CDR3 coding sequence is TGTGCCAGCAGAACAGGGGGCAATGGCTACACCTTC.